Listed here are 29 T cell receptor beta chains from one sample, sequenced in a study of long-term antiretroviral therapy in people with HIV. Researchers ran immunoSEQ v3.0 at survey level. Assay: immunoSEQ multiplex PCR; the TCRdb copy retains only in-frame clones and omits some. The data contain fewer than 25,000 clones, 88% of them singletons. Sample: unsorted PBMCs, taken 2.3 years after starting antiretroviral therapy. The receptor source for this set is a man in his sixties with HIV.

This chain links TRBV5-6 with TRBJ2-7; D may be TRBD1 or TRBD2 (6 bases each). The V gene lost 4 bases and the J gene lost 3 bases, with 20 bases spanning the gap. The CDR3 sequence is 16 residues long. Germline CDR1 SGHDT, CDR2 YYEEEE. The CDR3 spells CASSPGGPAVNYEQYF. CDR3 nucleotide sequence: TGTGCCAGCAGCCCCGGGGGCCCGGCGGTAAACTACGAGCAGTACTTC.

This chain connects TRBV5-6 to TRBJ2-1, with 9 positions matching TRBD2. V gave up 1 base and J gave up 4 bases; unmatched junction bases: 12. Germline V gene sequence: CDR1 SGHDT, CDR2 YYEEEE. The CDR3 totals 18 residues. This chain's CDR3 is CASSLWLAGVTKYNEQFF. The DNA for the CDR3 is TGTGCCAGCAGCTTGTGGTTAGCGGGGGTCACGAAATACAATGAGCAGTTCTTC. The full variable domain, with the rest looked up from reference TRBV5-6 and TRBJ2-1, is DAGVTQSPTHLIKTRGQQVTLRCSPKSGHDTVSWYQQALGQGPQFIFQYYEEEERQRGNFPDRFSGHQFPNYSSELNVNALLLGDSALYLCASSLWLAGVTKYNEQFFGPGTRLTVL.

The chain carries TRBV10-3 and TRBJ2-7; unclear D gene. This CDR3 comprises 11 residues. Germline loops: CDR1 ENHRY, CDR2 SYGVKD. The germline V and J ends were trimmed by 5 bases and 3 bases, with 5 bases remaining between them. The CDR3 DNA reads TGTGCCATCAGTCCCGGCTACGAGCAGTACTTC. Its protein product is CAISPGYEQYF.

The chain has TRBV30 and TRBJ2-3; TRBD1 is a possible D gene (6 bases). The V end lost 4 bases, the J end lost 7 bases, and 12 bases lay between the germline ends. Germline CDR1 GTSNPN, CDR2 SVGIG (reference sequence). The CDR3 loop spans 12 amino acids. The DNA of the CDR3 is TGTGCCTGGAATTCAGGGGCGTATACGCAGTATTTT. Encoded protein: CAWNSGAYTQYF.

V is TRBV5-1 and J is TRBJ1-2, with D unresolved. The germline V gene has CDR1 SGHRS and CDR2 YFSETQ. This CDR3 has 14 amino acids. V shed 0 bases and J shed 0 bases, with 6 bases lying between them. For the CDR3, the DNA is TGCGCCAGCAGCTTGGAGCCGTCTAACTATGGCTACACCTTC. Its translation: CASSLEPSNYGYTF.

V gene TRBV27 combines with J gene TRBJ2-2, with TRBD1 matching over 7 bases. Germline CDR1 reads MNHEY; CDR2 reads SMNVEV (reference sequence). The CDR3 covers 15 residues. With 7 bases clipped from V and 4 bases from J, the junction kept 9 bases outside the gene matches. This CDR3 reads CASKFGAGGTGELFF. CDR3 coding DNA: TGTGCCAGCAAGTTCGGGGCAGGGGGCACCGGGGAGCTGTTTTTT.

V and J are TRBV7-9 and TRBJ2-2, with 8 positions matching TRBD1. J gave up 6 bases and V 1 base, and 4 bases lay outside the gene matches. CDR3 length: 15 amino acids. Germline V lookup: CDR1 SEHNR, CDR2 FQNEAQ (reference sequence). The CDR3 bases are TGTGCCAGCAGCTTAGGGACAGGGATTTCCGGGGAGCTGTTTTTT. Amino acids: CASSLGTGISGELFF. The full variable domain, with the rest looked up from reference TRBV7-9 and TRBJ2-2, is DTGVSQNPRHKITKRGQNVTFRCDPISEHNRLYWYRQTLGQGPEFLTYFQNEAQLEKSRLLSDRFSAERPKGSFSTLEIQRTEQGDSAMYLCASSLGTGISGELFFGEGSRLTVL.

This clone appeared once. The chain joins TRBV6-5 to TRBJ2-3; TRBD2 matches at 9 bases. The CDR3 has 11 residues. Trimming took 10 bases from V and 8 from J; bases not matched to a gene: 4. Looked up from germline, CDR1 is MNHEY and CDR2 is SVGAGI. CDR3 sequence reads: CATVAGATQYF. CDR3 DNA: TGTGCCACTGTAGCGGGGGCTACGCAGTATTTT.

The chain carries TRBV25-1 and TRBJ1-2; D is uncertain. The V gene's germline CDR1 is MGHDK and CDR2 SYGVNS. The CDR3 runs to 14 residues. V was pared by 3 bases and J by 0 bases, with 8 bases between. For the CDR3, the DNA is TGTGCCAGCAGTGACAGTGCGGCTAACTATGGCTACACCTTC. Residues: CASSDSAANYGYTF.

This chain uses TRBV18 with TRBJ2-7; D may be TRBD1 (6 bases). CDR3 size: 14 residues. The V end lost 6 bases, the J end lost 1 base, and 13 bases lay between the germline ends. CDR1 is KGHSH, CDR2 LQKENI, per germline. The CDR3 is CASSLADRSYEQYF. The CDR3 region has the DNA TGTGCCAGCTCCCTCGCGGACAGATCCTACGAGCAGTACTTC.

The gene calls are TRBV6-1 and TRBJ2-6, with D unclear. The V end was cut by 2 bases, the J end by 4 bases, with 12 bases between. Germline V lookup: CDR1 MNHNS, CDR2 SASEGT. The CDR3 spans 16 residues. CDR3 in amino acids: CASSEFVAEGANVLTF. The CDR3 DNA sequence: TGTGCCAGCAGTGAATTTGTTGCGGAGGGGGCCAACGTCCTGACTTTC.

The chain is built from TRBV19 and TRBJ1-5, with TRBD1 matching over 11 bases. From germline, CDR1 is LNHDA and CDR2 SQIVND (reference sequence). Unmatched junction bases numbered 8, after V lost 5 bases and J lost 5 bases. There are 16 residues in the CDR3. CDR3 sequence reads: CASSSIRTGGYQPQHF. As DNA, the CDR3 is TGTGCCAGTAGTTCCATCCGGACAGGGGGCTATCAGCCCCAGCATTTT.

The chain joins TRBV6-6 to TRBJ1-5; 11 bases agree with TRBD1. Germline V gene data show CDR1 as MNHNY and CDR2 as SVGAGI (reference sequence). CDR3 length equals 14 residues. The trim removed 5 bases at V and 5 bases at J, leaving 2 bases unmatched. The CDR3 sequence is CASSGQGAYQPQHF. In DNA, the CDR3 is TGTGCCAGCAGTGGACAGGGGGCGTATCAGCCCCAGCATTTT.

The J gene is TRBJ1-2, the V gene TRBV5-1; D might be TRBD1 (6 bases). Germline V gene data show CDR1 as SGHRS and CDR2 as YFSETQ. CDR3 length: 15 residues. Trimming took off 3 bases at V and 2 bases at J, with 14 bases between the two ends. The CDR3 DNA reads as TGCGCCAGCAGCTCGGAGGCGACAGGCAACTATGGCTACACCTTC. It codes for CASSSEATGNYGYTF.

V and J are TRBV5-1 and TRBJ1-1; TRBD1 might be the D (6 bases). V was clipped by 4 bases and J by 1 base, with 8 bases between them. CDR3 length: 13 amino acids. The germline V gene has CDR1 SGHRS and CDR2 YFSETQ. CDR3 nucleotides: TGCGCCAGCAGCCTGACAGGGAACACTGAAGCTTTCTTT. Amino acid sequence: CASSLTGNTEAFF.

The chain has TRBV5-5 and TRBJ2-7, with 9 bases lining up with TRBD2. The germline V gene encodes CDR1 SGHKS and CDR2 YYEKEE (reference sequence). Trimming at V came to 0 bases and at J to 3 bases, leaving 4 bases not matched to a gene. The CDR3 length is 15 residues. The CDR3 is CASSLEASGNYEQYF. The CDR3 DNA is TGTGCCAGCAGCTTGGAGGCTAGCGGGAACTACGAGCAGTACTTC.

The rearrangement joins TRBV13 to TRBJ2-3; no clear D. Germline V gene lookup returns CDR1 PRHDT and CDR2 FYEKMQ (reference sequence). Trimming took 4 bases from V and 3 from J, leaving 20 bases between them. The CDR3 consists of 17 residues. This CDR3 reads CASSSRSTRQVTDTQYF. CDR3 DNA: TGTGCCAGCAGCTCCCGTTCGACACGTCAGGTAACAGATACGCAGTATTTT.

The V call is TRBV11-2, the J call TRBJ2-2; 10 bases agree with TRBD2. CDR3 length equals 19 residues. Germline V gene sequence: CDR1 SGHAT, CDR2 FQNNGV. V was pared by 6 bases and J by 4 bases, with 17 bases of the junction left unmatched. The CDR3 DNA reads as TGTGCCAGCAGGTTATGGGGCCGAGCGGGAGGGCCCCGCACCGGGGAGCTGTTTTTT. This codes for CASRLWGRAGGPRTGELFF.

A single count supports this clone. V usage is TRBV5-6 and J usage is TRBJ1-2, with 7 bases aligning to TRBD1. Germline V gene data show CDR1 as SGHDT and CDR2 as YYEEEE. The CDR3 loop spans 13 amino acids. Trimming at V came to 3 bases and at J to 8 bases, leaving 7 bases not matched to a gene. CDR3 nucleotides: TGTGCCAGCAGCTCCCAGACAGGGCTCGGCTACACCTTC. Its protein product is CASSSQTGLGYTF.

V and J are TRBV29-1 and TRBJ1-2; the D gene is possibly TRBD1 (6 bases). Trimming took off 6 bases at V and 5 bases at J, with 19 bases between the two ends. This CDR3 has 14 amino acids. Germline V gene sequence: CDR1 SQVTM, CDR2 ANQGSEA. This CDR3 is CSVTTLRDIYGYTF. Written as DNA, the CDR3 is TGCAGCGTAACCACCCTCCGGGACATTTATGGCTACACCTTC.

V gene TRBV20-1 combines with J gene TRBJ2-7; 9 bases fit TRBD1. The V and J ends lost 5 bases and 5 bases, in that order; junction bases with no gene match: 1. The CDR3 runs to 11 residues. Germline values: CDR1 DFQATT, CDR2 SNEGSKA (reference sequence). As DNA, the CDR3 is TGCAGTGCTGGACAGGGGAACGAGCAGTACTTC. It is translated as CSAGQGNEQYF.

The V and J genes are TRBV11-2 and TRBJ1-2; no clear D. The V gene's germline CDR1 is SGHAT and CDR2 FQNNGV. The CDR3 consists of 16 residues. Deletions cut 5 bases from V and 4 bases from J, with 20 bases between. The CDR3 bases are TGTGCCAGCAGCCCCCTGGTAGGCAGGCCCACCTATGGCTACACCTTC. This codes for CASSPLVGRPTYGYTF. The full variable domain, completed using reference TRBV11-2 and TRBJ1-2, is EAGVAQSPRYKIIEKRQSVAFWCNPISGHATLYWYQQILGQGPKLLIQFQNNGVVDDSQLPKDRFSAERLKGVDSTLKIQPAKLEDSAVYLCASSPLVGRPTYGYTFGSGTRLTVV.

The CDR3: CASSLYPGVGEKLFF. DNA for the CDR3: TGTGCCAGCAGTTTATATCCAGGGGTGGGCGAAAAACTGTTTTTT. The chain is built from TRBV28 and TRBJ1-4; D might be TRBD1 (6 bases). V lost 1 base, J lost 8 bases, and 14 bases lay in between. The CDR3 has 15 residues. Germline-derived CDR1 and CDR2 are MDHEN and SYDVKM.

V and J are TRBV25-1 and TRBJ2-3, with 7 bases that match TRBD2. J lost 4 bases, V lost 5 bases, and 15 bases had no gene match. Germline CDR1 reads MGHDK; CDR2 reads SYGVNS. This CDR3 is 17 amino acids long. As DNA, the CDR3 is TGTGCCAGCAGTCTACCTTTGGAAGCGGGAAATGCAGATACGCAGTATTTT. The encoded protein is CASSLPLEAGNADTQYF.

This clone has a single count. V gene TRBV2 combines with J gene TRBJ1-2; 7 nucleotides agree with TRBD1. The CDR3 covers 17 residues. CDR1 is SNHLY and CDR2 is FYNNEI in the germline V gene. The trim removed 2 bases at V and 0 bases at J, leaving 9 bases unmatched. The CDR3 sequence: CASSESAGGHPNYGYTF. In DNA, the CDR3 is TGTGCCAGCAGTGAATCGGCAGGGGGACATCCTAACTATGGCTACACCTTC.

The chain employs TRBV7-2 and TRBJ2-2; no clear D. This CDR3 comprises 13 residues. The ends were cut back, 4 bases at V and 3 bases at J, with 6 bases in the middle. Germline V gene sequence: CDR1 SGHTA, CDR2 FQGNSA. CDR3 region: CASSSTDTGELFF. For the CDR3, the DNA is TGTGCCAGCAGCTCGACGGACACCGGGGAGCTGTTTTTT.

Notes on this clone: One end of the junction fails to match germline, which may point to a read error. This CDR3 is also generated by other DNA sequences in the sample. This chain uses TRBV7-7 with TRBJ2-7, with 10 bases matching TRBD1. The CDR3 runs 15 residues. The germline gives CDR1 SSHAT, CDR2 FNYEAQ (reference sequence). The CDR3 DNA sequence: TGTGCTAGCAGCTTAGATGGGACAGGGGACTACGAGCAGTACTTC. This codes for CASSLDGTGDYEQYF.

The chain combines TRBV5-4 with TRBJ2-7; TRBD1 is a possible D gene (5 bases). Deletions cut 0 bases from V and 2 bases from J, with 9 bases between. Germline values: CDR1 SGHNT, CDR2 YYREEE (reference sequence). CDR3 length: 14 residues. The CDR3 here is CASSLDRPTYEQYF. The DNA of the CDR3 is TGTGCCAGCAGCTTGGACAGGCCTACCTACGAGCAGTACTTC.

This sequence joins TRBV7-6 and TRBJ2-7; D uncertain. The germline CDR1 and CDR2 sequences are SGHVS and FNYEAQ. CDR3 size: 16 residues. Trimming stripped 6 bases from V and 3 bases from J, with 21 bases between. The CDR3 bases are TGTGCCAGCAGTCTTAATGTACAGTCGATAGGCTACGAGCAGTACTTC. Its protein product is CASSLNVQSIGYEQYF.